Following are 19 T cell receptor beta chains from one sample sequenced in a study of blood T cell repertoires in COVID-19. Only in-frame clones appear in the TCRdb table, and some are missing; sequencing was by immunoSEQ multiplex PCR. Of approximately 74,000 clones listed, approximately 86% are singletons. Sequenced input: peripheral blood. Receptors were obtained from a man aged 65 to 79 with acute or convalescent COVID-19.

The rearrangement links TRBV5-1 to TRBJ1-1; possible D gene TRBD1, 5 bases. Germline CDR1 reads SGHRS; CDR2 reads YFSETQ. CDR3 size: 13 residues. Trimming took 1 base from V and 5 from J, leaving 9 bases between them. CDR3 protein: CASSLTGRTEAFF. The DNA of the CDR3 is TGCGCCAGCAGCTTGACAGGCCGAACTGAAGCTTTCTTT.

The chain couples TRBV27 to TRBJ2-2, with 10 bases aligning to TRBD1. The CDR3 is 17 residues long. Germline trimming cut 5 bases from V and 6 bases from J; bases unmatched to any gene: 12. Germline lookup yields CDR1 MNHEY and CDR2 SMNVEV (reference sequence). CDR3 DNA: TGTGCCAGCAGTAAACAAATCCCGGGACAGGGGTCCGGGGAGCTGTTTTTT. It encodes CASSKQIPGQGSGELFF.

The V gene is TRBV27, the J gene TRBJ1-4; D is perhaps TRBD1 (6 bases). This CDR3 is 16 amino acids long. Trimming shortened V by 10 bases and J by 0 bases, and 18 bases separated the two germline ends. Germline values: CDR1 MNHEY, CDR2 SMNVEV (reference sequence). This CDR3 reads CATRQVPPPTNEKLFF. The CDR3 DNA is TGTGCCACCAGACAGGTCCCACCACCAACTAATGAAAAACTGTTTTTT.

J is TRBJ2-1 and V is TRBV28, with 8 bases matching TRBD2. The junction had 5 bases not matched to a gene; V was cut back by 4 bases and J by 6 bases. The CDR3 length is 14 residues. Germline V gene sequence: CDR1 MDHEN, CDR2 SYDVKM. The chain's CDR3 is CASSSTSGSNEQFF. Written as DNA, the CDR3 is TGTGCCAGCAGTTCTACGAGCGGGAGCAATGAGCAGTTCTTC.

The J gene is TRBJ2-1, the V gene TRBV11-3; TRBD2 is a possible D gene (6 bases). V was clipped by 2 bases and J by 7 bases, with 12 bases between them. The germline CDR1 and CDR2 sequences are SGHNT and YENEEA. The CDR3 runs to 14 residues. Here the CDR3 DNA reads TGTGCCAGCAGCTTACGTGGAGGGAGAAATGAGCAGTTCTTC. Protein: CASSLRGGRNEQFF.

This chain uses TRBV27 with TRBJ1-6; 7 nucleotides match TRBD1. The CDR3 has 15 amino acids. Trimming removed 2 bases from V and 5 bases from J; junction bases left unmatched: 3. Germline values: CDR1 MNHEY, CDR2 SMNVEV (reference sequence). The CDR3 DNA follows: TGTGCCAGCAGTTTAACGGGACAGAATAATTCACCCCTCCACTTT. Its protein product is CASSLTGQNNSPLHF.

This clone was seen at least ten times. The V and J genes are TRBV9 and TRBJ2-3; TRBD2 matches 8 bases. The V segment lost 3 bases and the J segment 4 bases; nucleotides outside the gene matches: 4. Per germline, CDR1 SGDLS and CDR2 YYNGEE. The CDR3 is 14 residues long. The CDR3 DNA is TGTGCCAGCAGCGGGGGACTAGTCGCAGATACGCAGTATTTT. Translated, it gives CASSGGLVADTQYF.

J is TRBJ2-3 and V is TRBV6-5; 9 bases agree with TRBD2. The germline CDR1 and CDR2 sequences are MNHEY and SVGAGI. The CDR3 runs to 14 residues. Germline trimming cut 5 bases from V and 3 bases from J; bases unmatched to any gene: 3. DNA of the CDR3: TGTGCCAGCAGTAGCGGGAGGATGACAGATACGCAGTATTTT. It codes for CASSSGRMTDTQYF.

The J gene is TRBJ1-2, the V gene TRBV6-5; D unresolved. V lost 0 bases to trimming and J lost 5 bases, with 13 bases between them. CDR1 MNHEY and CDR2 SVGAGI come from the germline V gene. The CDR3 has 15 amino acids. The CDR3: CASSYSAGAPYGYTF. Here the CDR3 DNA reads TGTGCCAGCAGTTACTCCGCGGGAGCCCCATATGGCTACACCTTC.

This clone showed up just once. The chain carries TRBV6-4 and TRBJ2-3, with 11 nucleotides matching TRBD2. V dropped 8 bases and J dropped 2; count of bases not matched to a gene: 3. Germline V gene data show CDR1 as MRHNA and CDR2 as SNTAGT. The CDR3 loop spans 14 amino acids. The CDR3 loop is CASRSGGVTDTQYF. The CDR3 DNA follows: TGTGCCAGCCGTAGCGGGGGGGTCACAGATACGCAGTATTTT.

The chain recombines TRBV28 with TRBJ1-6; weak D call: TRBD1 (6 bases). V lost 2 bases, J lost 5 bases, and 19 bases lay in between. The CDR3 runs 18 residues. Germline CDR1 and CDR2: MDHEN and SYDVKM. Here the CDR3 DNA reads TGTGCCAGCAGTTTACCTCACCCCTGGACAGACGATAATTCACCCCTCCACTTT. Its translation is CASSLPHPWTDDNSPLHF.

This clone was recorded once. The chain recombines TRBV19 with TRBJ2-3, with 9 bases fitting TRBD1. This CDR3 is 15 amino acids long. V was pared by 5 bases and J by 4 bases, with 7 bases of the junction left unmatched. Germline CDR1 and CDR2: LNHDA and SQIVND (reference sequence). The CDR3 sequence is CASSSRDRVPDTQYF. DNA of the CDR3: TGTGCCAGTAGTTCCCGGGACAGGGTCCCAGATACGCAGTATTTT.

This clone was counted once. This chain uses TRBV4-2 with TRBJ2-3; a weak D match, TRBD2 (5 bases). Trimming took 4 bases from V and 2 from J, leaving 13 bases between them. Germline V lookup: CDR1 LGHNA, CDR2 YNFKEQ. The CDR3 runs to 15 residues. The CDR3 region has the DNA TGTGCCAGCAGCCCCTTACTAGGGTCCACAGATACGCAGTATTTT. This encodes CASSPLLGSTDTQYF.

J is TRBJ1-1 and V is TRBV7-2; tentatively, D is TRBD1 (6 bases). V lost 3 bases and J 7 bases, leaving 18 bases between the germline ends. This CDR3 has 15 residues. CDR1 and CDR2 (germline): SGHTA, FQGNSA. This chain's CDR3 is CASSLTSSNRDEAFF. In DNA, the CDR3 is TGTGCCAGCAGCTTGACGAGCTCCAACAGGGATGAAGCTTTCTTT.

Points on this clone: Other DNA variants within this sample encode the same CDR3. The chain has TRBV2 and TRBJ1-5; 7 bases line up with TRBD1. Germline V gene lookup returns CDR1 SNHLY and CDR2 FYNNEI. The ends lost 2 bases at V and 2 bases at J; junction bases unmatched: 0. The CDR3 is 14 amino acids. In DNA, the CDR3 is TGTGCCAGCAGTGAACAGGGGGGCAATCAGCCCCAGCATTTT. Protein sequence: CASSEQGGNQPQHF.

The gene calls are TRBV2 and TRBJ1-5; 9 bases align to TRBD1. J lost 5 bases, V lost 7 bases, and 3 bases had no gene match. The CDR3 has 13 amino acids. The V gene's germline CDR1 is SNHLY and CDR2 FYNNEI. DNA of the CDR3: TGTGCCAGCAAATGGACAGGGGATCAGCCCCAGCATTTT. Its translation is CASKWTGDQPQHF.

This clone appeared once. The V gene is TRBV5-1, the J gene TRBJ2-7; D is ambiguous. The germline V gene encodes CDR1 SGHRS and CDR2 YFSETQ. V dropped 1 base and J dropped 0 bases, with 8 bases sitting between them. The CDR3 runs to 14 residues. Here the CDR3 reads CASSLSQASYEQYF. As DNA, the CDR3 is TGCGCCAGCAGCTTGAGTCAGGCCTCCTACGAGCAGTACTTC.

The CDR3 sequence: CASSYGTGGTYEQYF. CDR3 in DNA: TGTGCCAGCAGTTACGGGACAGGGGGAACCTACGAGCAGTACTTC. The J gene is TRBJ2-7, the V gene TRBV6-5, with TRBD1 matching over 11 bases. Trimming at V came to 2 bases and at J to 2 bases, leaving 2 bases not matched to a gene. Germline V gene data show CDR1 as MNHEY and CDR2 as SVGAGI. The CDR3 has 15 residues.

CDR3: CASSLSGANTQYF. The CDR3 nucleotides are TGTGCCAGCAGCCTTAGCGGGGCAAATACGCAGTATTTT. The chain recombines TRBV7-9 with TRBJ2-3; 8 positions agree with TRBD2. The CDR3 is 13 residues long. Germline assignment: CDR1 SEHNR and CDR2 FQNEAQ (reference sequence). The ends lost 5 bases at V and 7 bases at J; junction bases unmatched: 5.